The rows below give T cell receptor beta chains drawn from one sample of a study of breast tumors, draining lymph nodes, adjacent tissues. TCRdb called the multiplex PCR reads again in MiXCR, with one record for every CDR3 protein. The sample records about 220,000 distinct CDR3 sequences, under 40% being singletons. The sequenced sample consisted of axillary lymph node tissue. These receptors were taken from a female donor with breast cancer. Some clones in this sample may be carry-over from other donors' samples. Each CDR3 is given with its conserved first and last residue.

v_gene,CDR3aa
TRBV5-1,CASSYQIGGSYNEQFF
TRBV5-6,CASSLMGSSGNTIYF
TRBV10-3,CAISVSTGAEAFF
TRBV4-1,CASSQGPGFGTDTQYF
TRBV19,CASRRADDISNQPQHF
TRBV29-1,CSDEIGGGETQYF
TRBV4-1,CASSHGQHAYNEQYF
TRBV7-8,CASSTEGASVLETQYF
TRBV4-1,CASSQESARDTEAFF
TRBV6-1,CASSGGTSGRSYNEQFF
TRBV19,CASYRPTGNTIYF
TRBV7-3,CASSLARGYGYTF
TRBV19,CASGGQGTEQYF
TRBV5-5,CASSLWADPEKLFF
TRBV28,CASSPLGAIYEQYF
TRBV2,CASRTTEGRTGELFF
TRBV6-1,CAIGASGTYNEQFF
TRBV12-3/TRBV12-4,CASSRGGTGSGEQYF
TRBV20-1,CSALLDRSEQFF
TRBV20-1,CSARRPGLGTQYF
TRBV12-3/TRBV12-4,CASRSEGTQYF
TRBV5-6,CASSSVAGGPVVTQYF
TRBV2,CASEGGRGKSGYTF
TRBV5-5,CASSLGLHPNIQYF
TRBV19,CASSIGGVGNQPQYF
TRBV29-1,CSGELVGRTQYF
TRBV6-6,CASSYTPLFSAGGPYNEQFF
TRBV10-3,CATPPGGRKTVF
TRBV18,CASSPPRQVFSGNTIYF
TRBV5-6,CASSLTSADYNEQFF
TRBV5-6,CASSYRDREFGTQYF
TRBV2,CASSAASYDYTF
TRBV5-6,CASSLVTGGSYEQYF
TRBV30,CAWSRGGQSSYEQYF
TRBV7-8,CASSLASGRSYEQYF
TRBV10-1,CASSGLGGNTGELFF
TRBV7-4,CASSIPGVCQPQHF
TRBV10-3,CASIKGVSADTQYF
TRBV7-3,CASSLKSGLGAGRTDTQYF
TRBV9,CASSSRPGNEQLF
TRBV5-5,CASSGRDTGDEKLFF
TRBV5-1,CASKQGLNGYTF
TRBV7-8,CASSGNDLTDGYTIYF
TRBV10-3,CAISESSGGAVDTQYF
TRBV4-1,CASSQVGRGDQETQYF